The clone carrying this TCR beta chain was detected ten times or more. The antigen remains undetermined. The data stem from a study of neurological immune-mediated disorders. Study-level points and caveats: Whereas HTLV-1-associated myelopathy showed the most TCR clonal expansion, multiple sclerosis showed the least, with levels below those of healthy controls. Subjects shared no identical expanded-clone CDR3 amino acid sequences, suggesting private TCR-beta repertoires in all groups.

The time point was: longitudinal time-point 1 (baseline). 2 million PBMCs stored at -80 C were the source of the unsorted libraries. 5'RACE employing 10-nucleotide random UMIs yielded the cDNA. TCRdb reprocessed the 5' RACE reads via MiXCR and lists one record per CDR3 protein. The sample holds around 71,000 distinct CDR3 sequences, about an eighth seen once. This receptor was obtained from a female donor with HTLV-1-associated myelopathy (HAM/TSP). Source material: PBMCs.

CDR3 sequence: CASSLGPTGSTFEAFF. The CDR3 DNA is TGCGCCAGCAGCTTGGGTCCCACAGGGTCCACGTTTGAAGCTTTCTTT. The V and J genes are TRBV5-1 and TRBJ1-1; TRBD1 is a possible D gene (6 bases). CDR3 length: 16 amino acids. Germline CDR1 and CDR2: SGHRS and YFSETQ. The V end was cut by 0 bases, the J end by 7 bases, with 19 bases between.